Following are 10 T cell receptor beta chains from one sample sequenced in a study of blood T cell repertoires in COVID-19. Measured with immunoSEQ multiplex PCR; TCRdb has only the in-frame clones, and not every one. The table shows 55,000 to 80,000 clones, with 83% occurring only once. What was sequenced was peripheral blood. These TCRs come from a middle-aged man with active COVID-19.

The V gene is TRBV28, the J gene TRBJ1-1; 9 nucleotides match TRBD1. Per the germline V gene, CDR1 is MDHEN and CDR2 is SYDVKM. This CDR3 is 15 amino acids long. With V trimmed by 3 bases and J by 8 bases, 10 bases remained unmatched. The CDR3 DNA follows: TGTGCCAGCAGTTTTGGCGGGACAGGGAAGAGGGAAGCTTTCTTT. This translates into CASSFGGTGKREAFF. Full variable domain (outside the CDR3, taken from reference TRBV28 and TRBJ1-1): DVKVTQSSRYLVKRTGEKVFLECVQDMDHENMFWYRQDPGLGLRLIYFSYDVKMKEKGDIPEGYSVSREKKERFSLILESASTNQTSMYLCASSFGGTGKREAFFGQGTRLTVV.

The V call is TRBV5-8, the J call TRBJ1-5, with no clear D. V lost 2 bases to trimming and J lost 6 bases, with 12 bases between them. The CDR3 loop spans 14 amino acids. Germline-derived CDR1 and CDR2 are SGHTS and YDEGEE. The DNA of the CDR3 is TGTGCCAGCAGCTTCTGGGAGGAGTCTCAGCCCCAGCATTTT. Its translation is CASSFWEESQPQHF.

The rearrangement joins TRBV2 to TRBJ2-6; a weak D match, TRBD2 (6 bases). The germline V gene has CDR1 SNHLY and CDR2 FYNNEI. CDR3 size: 15 residues. Trimming pared 5 bases from V and 4 bases from J, leaving 12 bases between. This chain's CDR3 is CASSLGGGGANVLTF. The CDR3 DNA is TGTGCCAGCAGTCTTGGTGGAGGGGGGGCCAACGTCCTGACTTTC.

The V call is TRBV15, the J call TRBJ1-2; no clear D gene. Germline-derived CDR1 and CDR2 are LNHNV and YYDKDF (reference sequence). The V gene lost 5 bases and the J gene lost 8 bases, with 15 bases spanning the gap. CDR3 length: 13 residues. The CDR3: CATSLSRGYGYTF. The CDR3 DNA is TGTGCCACCAGCCTCAGCCGAGGTTACGGCTACACCTTC.

The chain uses TRBV4-2 and TRBJ2-1, with 8 bases lining up with TRBD2. V shed 1 base and J 8 bases; nucleotides not matched to a gene: 7. This CDR3 is built from 15 residues. Germline lookup yields CDR1 LGHNA and CDR2 YNFKEQ. The CDR3 is CASSQALAEEDEQFF. The CDR3 DNA reads TGTGCCAGCAGCCAAGCACTAGCGGAGGAGGATGAGCAGTTCTTC.

The sample holds one count of this clone. V usage is TRBV27 and J usage is TRBJ2-1; the match to TRBD2 covers 14 bases. The V and J ends lost 4 bases and 2 bases, in that order; junction bases with no gene match: 4. Germline CDR1 MNHEY, CDR2 SMNVEV (reference sequence). The CDR3 is 17 residues long. CDR3 sequence: CASSSPGLAGAYNEQFF. The CDR3 DNA follows: TGTGCCAGCAGTTCCCCGGGACTAGCGGGGGCCTACAATGAGCAGTTCTTC.

The chain has TRBV19 and TRBJ1-2; D might be TRBD1 (6 bases). CDR3 size: 13 residues. Trimming stripped 8 bases from V and 3 bases from J, with 13 bases between. CDR1 LNHDA and CDR2 SQIVND come from the germline V gene (reference sequence). The CDR3 nucleotides read TGTGCCAGTCAGCAGGGGCATGACTATGGCTACACCTTC. As protein: CASQQGHDYGYTF. The whole variable domain, filled in from reference TRBV19 and TRBJ1-2, reads DGGITQSPKYLFRKEGQNVTLSCEQNLNHDAMYWYRQDPGQGLRLIYYSQIVNDFQKGDIAEGYSVSREKKESFPLTVTSAQKNPTAFYLCASQQGHDYGYTFGSGTRLTVV.

The chain links TRBV25-1 to TRBJ2-1; no definite D call. The CDR3 consists of 14 residues. Germline V gives CDR1 MGHDK, CDR2 SYGVNS. Trimming cost V 5 bases and J 6 bases, with 14 bases left between them. The CDR3 coding sequence is TGTGCCAGCAGTCGCCCCGCCGGGTCCAATGAGCAGTTCTTC. This codes for CASSRPAGSNEQFF.

The chain has TRBV30 and TRBJ2-7, with D possibly being TRBD2 (5 bases). The CDR3 extends over 11 amino acids. V lost 3 bases and J lost 6, with 9 bases in between. CDR1 and CDR2 (germline): GTSNPN, SVGIG (reference sequence). The CDR3 bases are TGTGCCTGGAGAAAACGGGGCGAGCAGTACTTC. Translated, it gives CAWRKRGEQYF.

This clone has more than one count but fewer than ten. The chain recombines TRBV30 with TRBJ1-5, with D hard to call. This CDR3 comprises 14 residues. The ends were cut back, 0 bases at V and 11 bases at J, with 17 bases in the middle. Per germline, CDR1 GTSNPN and CDR2 SVGIG (reference sequence). The CDR3 region is CAWSVVTRGTAQHF. The DNA for the CDR3 is TGTGCCTGGAGTGTCGTGACCAGAGGTACCGCCCAGCATTTT.